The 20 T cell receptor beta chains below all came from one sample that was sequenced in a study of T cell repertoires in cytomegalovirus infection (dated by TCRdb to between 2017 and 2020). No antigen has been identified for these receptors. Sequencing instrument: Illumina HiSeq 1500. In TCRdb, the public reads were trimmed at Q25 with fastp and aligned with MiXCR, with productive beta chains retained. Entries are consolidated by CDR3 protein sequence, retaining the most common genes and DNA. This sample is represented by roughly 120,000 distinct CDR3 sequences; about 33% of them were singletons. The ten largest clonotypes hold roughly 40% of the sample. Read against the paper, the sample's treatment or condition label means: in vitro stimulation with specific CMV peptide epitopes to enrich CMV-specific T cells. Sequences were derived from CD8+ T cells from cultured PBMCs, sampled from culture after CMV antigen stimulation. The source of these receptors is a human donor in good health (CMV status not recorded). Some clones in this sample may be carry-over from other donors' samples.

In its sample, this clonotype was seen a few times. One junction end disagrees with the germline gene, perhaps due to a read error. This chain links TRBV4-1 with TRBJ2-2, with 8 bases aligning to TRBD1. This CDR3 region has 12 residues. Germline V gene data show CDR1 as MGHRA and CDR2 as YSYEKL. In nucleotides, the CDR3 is TGTGCCAGCAGCAGGGGGCCTGGGGAGCTGTTTTTT. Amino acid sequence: CASSRGPGELFF.

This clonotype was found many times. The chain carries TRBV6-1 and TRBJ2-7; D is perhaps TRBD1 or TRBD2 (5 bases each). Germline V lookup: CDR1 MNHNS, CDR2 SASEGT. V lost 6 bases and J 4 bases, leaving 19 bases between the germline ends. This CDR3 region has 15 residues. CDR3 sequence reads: CASSPGSSLGYEQYF. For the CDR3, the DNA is TGTGCCAGCAGCCCAGGGAGCTCCCTGGGATACGAGCAGTACTTC.

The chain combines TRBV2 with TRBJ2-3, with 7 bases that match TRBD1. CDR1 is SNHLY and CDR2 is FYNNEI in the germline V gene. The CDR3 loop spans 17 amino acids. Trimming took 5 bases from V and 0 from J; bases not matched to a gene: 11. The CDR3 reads CASSFTSRQGSTDTQYF. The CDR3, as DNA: TGTGCCAGCAGTTTTACCTCGCGACAGGGAAGCACAGATACGCAGTATTTT.

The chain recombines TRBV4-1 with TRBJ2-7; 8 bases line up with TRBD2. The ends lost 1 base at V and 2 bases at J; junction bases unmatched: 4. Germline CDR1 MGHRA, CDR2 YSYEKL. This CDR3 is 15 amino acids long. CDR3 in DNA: TGCGCCAGCAGCCAAGGTAGCGGGGCCCCCTACGAGCAGTACTTC. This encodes CASSQGSGAPYEQYF.

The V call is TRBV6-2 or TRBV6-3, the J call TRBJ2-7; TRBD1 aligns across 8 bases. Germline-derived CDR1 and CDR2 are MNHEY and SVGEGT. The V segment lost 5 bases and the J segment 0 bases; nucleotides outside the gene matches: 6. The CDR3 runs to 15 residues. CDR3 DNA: TGTGCCAGCAGTGACAGGGGAAGGAGCTCCTACGAGCAGTACTTC. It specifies CASSDRGRSSYEQYF.

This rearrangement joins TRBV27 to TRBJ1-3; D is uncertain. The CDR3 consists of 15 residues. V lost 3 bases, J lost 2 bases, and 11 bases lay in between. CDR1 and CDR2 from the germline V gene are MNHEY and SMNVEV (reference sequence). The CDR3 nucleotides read TGTGCCAGCAGTTTGGGGATGGGGACTGGAAACACCATATATTTT. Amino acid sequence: CASSLGMGTGNTIYF.

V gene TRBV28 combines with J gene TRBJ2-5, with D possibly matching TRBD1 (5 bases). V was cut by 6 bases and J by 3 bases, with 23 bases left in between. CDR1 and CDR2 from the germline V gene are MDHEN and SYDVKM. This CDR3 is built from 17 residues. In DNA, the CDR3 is TGTGCCAGCAGCCAAGCCCTCAGGGTTATTGGCGAAGAGACCCAGTACTTC. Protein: CASSQALRVIGEETQYF.

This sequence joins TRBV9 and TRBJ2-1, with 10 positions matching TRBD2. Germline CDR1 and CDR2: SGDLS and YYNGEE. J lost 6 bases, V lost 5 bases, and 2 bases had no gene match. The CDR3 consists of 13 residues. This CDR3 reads CASRERGGNEQFF. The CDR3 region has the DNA TGTGCCAGCAGGGAGCGGGGGGGCAATGAGCAGTTCTTC.

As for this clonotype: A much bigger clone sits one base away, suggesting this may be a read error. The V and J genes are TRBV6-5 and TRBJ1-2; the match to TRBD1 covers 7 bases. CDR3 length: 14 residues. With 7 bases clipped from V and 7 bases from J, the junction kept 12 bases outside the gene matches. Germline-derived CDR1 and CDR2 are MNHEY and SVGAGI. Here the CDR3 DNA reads TGTGCCAGCACGAGACAGGGTGGCTCTAGTGGCTACACCTTC. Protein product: CASTRQGGSSGYTF.

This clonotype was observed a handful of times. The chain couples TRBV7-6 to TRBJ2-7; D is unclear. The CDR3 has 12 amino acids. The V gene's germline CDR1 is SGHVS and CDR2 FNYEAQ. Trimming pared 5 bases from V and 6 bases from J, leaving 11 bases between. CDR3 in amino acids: CASSRPFSEQYF. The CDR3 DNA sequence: TGTGCCAGCAGCCGCCCGTTTAGCGAGCAGTACTTC.

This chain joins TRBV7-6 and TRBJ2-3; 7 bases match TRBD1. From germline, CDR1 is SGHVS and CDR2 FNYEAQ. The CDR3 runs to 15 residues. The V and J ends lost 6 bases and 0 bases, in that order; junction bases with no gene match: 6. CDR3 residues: CASSTTGASTDTQYF. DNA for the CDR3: TGTGCCAGCAGTACCACAGGGGCCAGCACAGATACGCAGTATTTT.

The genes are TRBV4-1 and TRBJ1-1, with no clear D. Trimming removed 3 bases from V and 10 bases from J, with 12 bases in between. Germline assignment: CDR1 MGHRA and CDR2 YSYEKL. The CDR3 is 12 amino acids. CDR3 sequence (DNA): TGCGCCAGCAGCCAGGGAGGTGGCGTAGCTTTCTTT. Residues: CASSQGGGVAFF.

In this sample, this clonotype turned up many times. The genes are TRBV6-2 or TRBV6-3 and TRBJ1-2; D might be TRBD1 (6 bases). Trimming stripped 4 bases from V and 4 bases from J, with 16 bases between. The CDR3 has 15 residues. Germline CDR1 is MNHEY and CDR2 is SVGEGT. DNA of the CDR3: TGTGCCAGCAGTTTCATTCAGGGGATCGGCTATGGCTACACCTTC. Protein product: CASSFIQGIGYGYTF.

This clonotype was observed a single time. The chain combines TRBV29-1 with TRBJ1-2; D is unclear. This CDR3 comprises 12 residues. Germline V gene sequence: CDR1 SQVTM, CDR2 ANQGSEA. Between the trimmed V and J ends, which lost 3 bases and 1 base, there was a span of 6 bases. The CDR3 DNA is TGCAGCGTTGATGGAATTAACTATGGCTACACCTTC. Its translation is CSVDGINYGYTF.

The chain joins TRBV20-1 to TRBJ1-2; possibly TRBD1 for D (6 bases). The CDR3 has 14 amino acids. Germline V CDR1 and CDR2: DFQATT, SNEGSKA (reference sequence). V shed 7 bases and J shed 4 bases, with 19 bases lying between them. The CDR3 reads CSVTDQGNPYGYTF. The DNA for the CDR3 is TGCAGTGTGACGGACCAGGGGAATCCCTATGGCTACACCTTC.

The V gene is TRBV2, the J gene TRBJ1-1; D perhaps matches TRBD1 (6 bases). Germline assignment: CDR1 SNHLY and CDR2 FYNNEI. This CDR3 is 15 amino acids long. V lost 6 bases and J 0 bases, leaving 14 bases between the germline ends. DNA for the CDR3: TGTGCCAGCAGGGGCACCGACAGGCTGAACACTGAAGCTTTCTTT. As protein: CASRGTDRLNTEAFF.

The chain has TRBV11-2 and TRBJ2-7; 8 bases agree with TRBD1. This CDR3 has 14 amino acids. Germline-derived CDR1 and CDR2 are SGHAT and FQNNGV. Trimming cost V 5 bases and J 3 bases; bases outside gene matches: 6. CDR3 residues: CASSPGQGFYEQYF. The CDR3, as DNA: TGTGCCAGCAGCCCTGGACAGGGCTTCTACGAGCAGTACTTC.

The CDR3 loop is CASSFLAGEAFF. The CDR3 DNA is TGTGCCAGCAGTTTTTTGGCGGGTGAAGCTTTCTTT. The chain couples TRBV12-3 or TRBV12-4 to TRBJ1-1; no reliable D call. The CDR3 length is 12 residues. The V end lost 3 bases, the J end lost 7 bases, and 9 bases lay between the germline ends.

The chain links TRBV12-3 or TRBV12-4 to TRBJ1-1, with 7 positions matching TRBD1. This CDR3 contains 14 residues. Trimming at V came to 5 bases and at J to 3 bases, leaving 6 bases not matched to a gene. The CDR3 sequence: CASSPTGVYTEAFF. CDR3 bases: TGTGCCAGCAGTCCTACAGGGGTTTACACTGAAGCTTTCTTT.

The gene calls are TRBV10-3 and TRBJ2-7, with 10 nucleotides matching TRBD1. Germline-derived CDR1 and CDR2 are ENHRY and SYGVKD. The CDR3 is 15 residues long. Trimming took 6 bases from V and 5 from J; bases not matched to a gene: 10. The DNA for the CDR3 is TGTGCCATCAGCCCCGGGACAGGGGAGATAGACGAGCAGTACTTC. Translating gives CAISPGTGEIDEQYF.